The rows below give T cell receptor beta chains drawn from one sample of a study of T-cell reconstitution after alpha-beta-depleted transplantation in children. TCRdb re-derived calls from the PCR reads in MiXCR, one entry per CDR3 protein. Of 250,000 to 350,000 distinct CDR3 sequences listed, approximately 23% are singletons. Sequencing used PBMCs, mostly from graft donor cells, obtained 180 days after TCRalphabeta/CD19-depleted stem cell transplant. Receptors were obtained from a male patient aged 10 to 17 who had a stem cell transplant for acute lymphoblastic leukemia, so the T cells may come from the graft donor. Both conserved end residues are part of each CDR3. Fields, in order: D gene, V gene, J gene, clone size, CDR3 protein, CDR3 DNA. A D gene is named only where the DNA matches it firmly. Clone size is not always given. Where it is, it says once, few, many or a class for expanded clones.

>-|TRBV20-1|TRBJ1-1|few
CSASWGWKRTEAFF
TGCAGTGCTAGTTGGGGATGGAAACGCACTGAAGCTTTCTTT
>-|TRBV27|TRBJ2-7|few
CASSPSMTGTEQYF
TGTGCCAGCAGTCCATCTATGACAGGTACCGAGCAGTACTTC
>-|TRBV29-1|TRBJ1-2|-
CSVEMRCGYTF
TGCAGCGTTGAAATGAGGTGTGGCTACACCTTC
>TRBD2|TRBV27|TRBJ2-1|-
CASSYGLAANEQFF
TGTGCCAGCAGTTACGGACTAGCGGCCAATGAGCAGTTCTTC
>-|TRBV27|TRBJ1-2|few
CASRFNTGQGYTF
TGTGCCAGCAGATTCAATACAGGGCAGGGCTACACCTTC
>TRBD1|TRBV7-2|TRBJ2-1|few
CASSLGSDRAYNEQFF
TGTGCCAGCAGCTTAGGATCGGACAGGGCCTACAATGAGCAGTTCTTC
>TRBD1|TRBV5-1|TRBJ1-1|-
CASSLGSGGVTEAFF
TGCGCCAGCAGCTTAGGTTCAGGGGGAGTCACTGAAGCTTTCTTT
>TRBD2|TRBV5-1|TRBJ2-1|few
CASSLAYGTNGYNEQFF
TGCGCCAGCAGCTTGGCCTACGGGACTAACGGCTACAATGAGCAGTTCTTC
>TRBD2|TRBV18|TRBJ2-7|-
CASSPTAGSDSYEQYF
TGTGCCAGCTCACCCACAGCGGGATCGGACTCCTACGAGCAGTACTTC
>-|TRBV20-1|TRBJ2-7|-
CSARSGGWTYEQYF
TGCAGTGCTAGATCCGGAGGGTGGACCTACGAGCAGTACTTC
>-|TRBV6-5|TRBJ2-3|few
CASSYRWDMRHTQYF
TGTGCCAGCAGTTACCGATGGGATATGCGACATACGCAGTATTTT
>-|TRBV27|TRBJ1-2|few
CASFTPREANYGYTF
TGTGCCAGTTTTACCCCCCGGGAAGCTAACTATGGCTACACCTTC
>TRBD1|TRBV7-9|TRBJ2-7|few
CASSGQGHGEQYF
TGTGCCAGCAGCGGACAGGGACACGGCGAGCAGTACTTC
>-|TRBV7-3|TRBJ1-5|-
CASSLEAVRGYQPQHF
TGTGCCAGCAGCTTAGAGGCAGTAAGGGGGTATCAGCCCCAGCATTTT
>-|TRBV3-1|TRBJ1-1|-
CASSQVEGLNTEAFF
TGTGCCAGCAGCCAAGTGGAGGGGCTGAACACTGAAGCTTTCTTT
>TRBD2|TRBV7-3|TRBJ2-7|-
CASSPRGASGPYEQYF
TGTGCCAGCAGCCCACGGGGTGCTAGCGGTCCTTACGAGCAGTACTTC
>-|TRBV16|TRBJ1-2|few
CASSQREGNYGYTF
TGTGCCAGCAGCCAAAGGGAGGGAAACTATGGCTACACCTTC
>-|TRBV4-1|TRBJ1-1|few
CASSQDWRTANTEAFF
TGCGCCAGCAGCCAAGATTGGAGGACAGCCAACACTGAAGCTTTCTTT
>-|TRBV20-1|TRBJ2-2|-
CSAPTDANTGELFF
TGCAGTGCCCCGACAGACGCGAACACCGGGGAGCTGTTTTTT
>-|TRBV7-9|TRBJ1-2|-
CASSSLGRANGYTF
TGTGCCAGCAGCTCCTTAGGTCGGGCCAATGGCTACACCTTC
>-|TRBV7-2|TRBJ1-2|-
CASSPDSDYGYTF
TGTGCCAGCAGTCCGGACAGTGACTATGGCTACACCTTC
>-|TRBV7-2|TRBJ2-2|-
CASSLNGLTGELFF
TGTGCCAGCAGCTTAAATGGGTTGACCGGGGAGCTGTTTTTT
>TRBD1|TRBV5-1|TRBJ2-5|-
CASSSSMGQGGQTQYF
TGCGCCAGCAGCTCGAGTATGGGACAGGGCGGTCAGACCCAGTACTTC
>TRBD2|TRBV12-3/TRBV12-4|TRBJ2-7|few
CASRGSGRSSYEQYF
TGTGCCAGCAGGGGTAGCGGGAGGAGCTCCTACGAGCAGTACTTC
>-|TRBV18|TRBJ1-1|-
CASSGEDRRWTEAFF
TGTGCCAGCTCGGGGGAGGACAGACGGTGGACTGAAGCTTTCTTT
>-|TRBV7-8|TRBJ1-3|-
CASSLVRAGMMKGNTIYF
TGTGCCAGCAGCTTAGTGAGGGCAGGGATGATGAAGGGAAACACCATATATTTT
>TRBD1|TRBV29-1|TRBJ2-4|many
CSVEYWQGANIQYF
TGCAGCGTTGAATATTGGCAGGGGGCGAACATTCAGTACTTC
>-|TRBV6-5|TRBJ2-3|few
CASSYSESSTDTQYF
TGTGCCAGCAGTTACTCGGAGTCAAGCACAGATACGCAGTATTTT
>TRBD2|TRBV10-3|TRBJ2-7|-
CAIRGLAGGSTYEQYF
TGTGCCATCCGGGGACTAGCGGGAGGCTCAACCTACGAGCAGTACTTC
>TRBD2|TRBV5-6|TRBJ2-2|-
CASSLVGREAGELFF
TGTGCCAGCAGCTTGGTTGGGCGGGAGGCCGGGGAGCTGTTTTTT
>-|TRBV27|TRBJ1-1|-
CASSPPGGHTEAFF
TGTGCCAGCAGTCCCCCGGGGGGGCACACTGAAGCTTTCTTT
>TRBD2|TRBV5-1|TRBJ2-1|many
CASSLRREGILNEQFF
TGCGCCAGCAGCTTGAGGAGGGAGGGGATCCTCAATGAGCAGTTCTTC
>-|TRBV4-2|TRBJ1-6|-
CASSQDPQTGLTPLHF
TGTGCCAGCAGCCAAGATCCCCAAACAGGTTTGACACCCCTCCACTTT
>-|TRBV24-1|TRBJ2-2|many
CATSAWGELFF
TGTGCCACCAGTGCCTGGGGGGAGCTGTTTTTT
>TRBD2|TRBV6-1|TRBJ2-7|few
CASRRTPGLAGGKYEQYF
TGTGCCAGCAGGAGGACCCCGGGACTAGCGGGAGGGAAGTACGAGCAGTACTTC
>-|TRBV10-2|TRBJ2-5|-
CASSEYKRVGETQYF
TGCGCCAGCAGTGAGTACAAGAGGGTGGGAGAGACCCAGTACTTC
>-|TRBV27|TRBJ2-7|few
CASSLYSSSAYEQYF
TGTGCCAGCAGTTTATACTCTTCTTCAGCCTACGAGCAGTACTTC
>-|TRBV21-1|TRBJ2-5|once
CASSKVVAGGKETQYF
TGTGCCAGCAGCAAAGTAGTAGCGGGAGGGAAAGAGACCCAGTACTTC
>-|TRBV20-1|TRBJ1-2|-
CSASRSFFVNYGYTF
TGCAGTGCGAGCAGGAGCTTTTTCGTGAACTATGGCTACACCTTC
>-|TRBV5-5|TRBJ1-3|few
CASSPVPLSGNTIYF
TGTGCCAGCAGCCCCGTCCCCCTCTCTGGAAACACCATATATTTT
>TRBD2|TRBV20-1|TRBJ2-7|many
CSASSRTSGSYEQYF
TGCAGTGCTAGTTCGAGGACTAGCGGCTCCTACGAGCAGTACTTC
>-|TRBV29-1|TRBJ2-7|few
CSVERAGTGEQYF
TGCAGCGTTGAACGAGCAGGGACTGGCGAGCAGTACTTC
>-|TRBV5-8|TRBJ2-7|-
CASSPRRYEQYF
TGTGCCAGCAGCCCACGCCGCTACGAGCAGTACTTC
>-|TRBV9|TRBJ1-4|-
CASSPNARAPNEKLFF
TGTGCCAGCAGCCCAAATGCCAGGGCGCCTAATGAAAAACTGTTTTTT
>-|TRBV7-4|TRBJ1-5|few
CASSPWEVSNQPQHF
TGTGCCAGCAGCCCTTGGGAAGTAAGCAATCAGCCCCAGCATTTT
>-|TRBV20-1|TRBJ2-5|few
CSASGPQETQYF
TGCAGTGCAAGCGGGCCCCAAGAGACCCAGTACTTC
>-|TRBV2|TRBJ2-7|-
CASTSSPYEQYF
TGTGCCAGCACGAGCAGCCCCTACGAGCAGTACTTC
>TRBD2|TRBV12-3/TRBV12-4|TRBJ2-1|-
CASSFGLAGGSEQFF
TGTGCCAGCAGTTTCGGACTAGCGGGAGGAAGTGAGCAGTTCTTC
>TRBD1|TRBV5-1|TRBJ2-7|-
CASSLQGYYEQYF
TGCGCCAGCAGCCTACAGGGGTACTACGAGCAGTACTTC
>-|TRBV12-3/TRBV12-4|TRBJ2-1|few
CASSGLAFLYYNEQFF
TGTGCCAGCAGTGGGCTAGCTTTCCTATACTACAATGAGCAGTTCTTC
>-|TRBV5-1|TRBJ2-5|few
CASSLARGRRQETQYF
TGCGCCAGCAGCTTGGCCAGGGGTAGACGGCAAGAGACCCAGTACTTC
>-|TRBV6-2/TRBV6-3|TRBJ2-7|-
CASSYASWSGEQYF
TGTGCCAGCAGTTACGCAAGTTGGTCCGGGGAGCAGTACTTC
>-|TRBV9|TRBJ2-2|-
CASSVDGWAASNTGELFF
TGTGCCAGCAGCGTAGACGGATGGGCGGCCTCGAACACCGGGGAGCTGTTTTTT
>-|TRBV20-1|TRBJ1-4|-
CSAQSGRNEKLFF
TGCAGTGCCCAGAGCGGCCGTAATGAAAAACTGTTTTTT
>TRBD2|TRBV18|TRBJ2-2|-
CASSPTLAGNTGELFF
TGTGCCAGCTCACCAACGCTAGCGGGAAACACCGGGGAGCTGTTTTTT